The 20 T cell receptor beta chains reported below all come from one sample, sequenced in a study of blood T cell repertoires in COVID-19. Data came from immunoSEQ multiplex PCR; TCRdb stores just in-frame clones and leaves some out. There are a few hundred thousand clones in the sample; around 86% occur only once, and approximately 2% lies in the top ten. The sequenced sample was peripheral blood. The receptor set was obtained from a man aged 25-45 years who had recovered from COVID-19.

A note on this clone: Distinct nucleotide sequences in the sample also encode this CDR3. The chain combines TRBV18 with TRBJ2-5; 10 bases line up with TRBD1. Germline lookup yields CDR1 KGHSH and CDR2 LQKENI. The CDR3 has 14 amino acids. V trimming: 6 bases; J trimming: 2 bases; junction bases outside the gene matches: 3. In DNA form, the CDR3 reads TGTGCCAGCTCGAGGGACAGGGGACAAGAGACCCAGTACTTC. Amino acid sequence: CASSRDRGQETQYF.

A few counts support this clone. The V call is TRBV3-1 (or the pseudogene TRBV3-2), the J call TRBJ1-3; D is undetermined. The V gene's germline CDR1 is LGHDT and CDR2 YNNKEL (reference sequence). V was cut by 1 base and J by 4 bases, with 14 bases left in between. The CDR3 totals 16 residues. CDR3 in amino acids: CASSQGLQAIGNTIYF. For the CDR3, the DNA is TGTGCCAGCAGCCAAGGTCTGCAGGCCATCGGAAACACCATATATTTT.

The gene calls are TRBV4-3 and TRBJ1-1; D uncertain. Between the trimmed V and J ends, which lost 1 base and 4 bases, there was a span of 13 bases. The CDR3 runs to 15 residues. The germline CDR1 and CDR2 sequences are LGHNA and YSLEER. The CDR3 region is CASSQVDSRGTEAFF. CDR3 coding DNA: TGCGCCAGCAGCCAAGTAGATAGTAGAGGCACTGAAGCTTTCTTT.

CDR3 coding DNA: TGTGCCAGCACAACTAGCGGGGGGTCCGATACGCAGTATTTT. It yields the protein CASTTSGGSDTQYF. The chain combines TRBV14 with TRBJ2-3; 12 positions agree with TRBD2. V dropped 7 bases and J dropped 6; count of bases not matched to a gene: 5. CDR3 length: 14 amino acids. Germline assignment: CDR1 SGHDN and CDR2 FVKESK.

The chain has TRBV2 and TRBJ1-2; perhaps TRBD1 as D (6 bases). This CDR3 has 15 amino acids. The germline V gene has CDR1 SNHLY and CDR2 FYNNEI. Trimming left V 6 bases short and J 5 bases short, with 19 bases between. The CDR3 DNA is TGTGCCAGCAGGGAACAGGGAAACCGGTCATATGGCTACACCTTC. Protein: CASREQGNRSYGYTF.

This clone was detected once. The chain is built from TRBV27 and TRBJ2-7; 8 nucleotides agree with TRBD1. The germline V gene has CDR1 MNHEY and CDR2 SMNVEV (reference sequence). With V trimmed by 6 bases and J by 5 bases, 12 bases remained unmatched. The CDR3 contains 15 residues. The CDR3 DNA follows: TGTGCCAGCAGACAATTCGGACAGGGTGAAAACGAGCAGTACTTC. It is translated as CASRQFGQGENEQYF.

In this sample, this clone turned up once. The chain combines TRBV15 with TRBJ1-2; a weak D match, TRBD1 (5 bases). V lost 3 bases and J lost 4, with 18 bases in between. CDR3 size: 16 residues. The germline V gene has CDR1 LNHNV and CDR2 YYDKDF (reference sequence). Here the CDR3 DNA reads TGTGCCACCAGCAGCTACAAAGGGGCCCCGGGCTATGGCTACACCTTC. Residues: CATSSYKGAPGYGYTF.

This clone was observed a handful of times. The gene calls are TRBV3-1 (or the pseudogene TRBV3-2) and TRBJ1-2; TRBD1 might be the D (5 bases). In germline, CDR1 is LGHDT, CDR2 YNNKEL (reference sequence). Trimming took 4 bases from V and 7 from J, leaving 10 bases between them. The CDR3 covers 12 residues. Here the CDR3 reads CASSRGGVGYTF. Written as DNA, the CDR3 is TGTGCCAGCAGCCGCGGGGGTGTTGGCTACACCTTC.

The chain uses TRBV7-8 and TRBJ1-6, with D unclear. The CDR3 totals 14 residues. CDR1 is SGHVS and CDR2 is FQNEAQ in the germline V gene. Trimming shortened V by 5 bases and J by 3 bases, and 8 bases separated the two germline ends. The DNA for the CDR3 is TGTGCCAGCAGCCCAGGTTTCTATAATTCACCCCTCCACTTT. Its translation is CASSPGFYNSPLHF.

The V gene is TRBV29-1, the J gene TRBJ2-5, with D maybe TRBD2 (5 bases). There are 13 residues in the CDR3. The V gene lost 6 bases and the J gene lost 4 bases, with 15 bases spanning the gap. Per the germline V gene, CDR1 is SQVTM and CDR2 is ANQGSEA. The CDR3: CSVRSGLRETQYF. CDR3 coding DNA: TGCAGCGTCCGGTCGGGGTTACGAGAGACCCAGTACTTC.

The chain employs TRBV29-1 and TRBJ1-1; unclear D gene. Between the trimmed V and J ends, which lost 4 bases and 4 bases, there was a span of 13 bases. This CDR3 is 13 amino acids long. Germline V gene lookup returns CDR1 SQVTM and CDR2 ANQGSEA. The CDR3 DNA is TGCAGCGTTGCGGGGTTTGAGAGCACTGAAGCTTTCTTT. It codes for CSVAGFESTEAFF.

The chain uses TRBV9 and TRBJ2-1; a weak D match, TRBD2 (6 bases). The CDR3 consists of 13 residues. In germline, CDR1 is SGDLS, CDR2 YYNGEE. V was clipped by 3 bases and J by 5 bases, with 9 bases between them. The CDR3 region has the DNA TGTGCCAGCAGCGCCGGGGGTAACAATGAGCAGTTCTTC. This translates into CASSAGGNNEQFF.

The V call is TRBV19, the J call TRBJ2-1, with unresolved D. The CDR3 covers 15 residues. Germline V lookup: CDR1 LNHDA, CDR2 SQIVND (reference sequence). The germline V and J ends were trimmed by 2 bases and 8 bases, with 16 bases remaining between them. This CDR3 reads CASSIFSVAGHEQFF. CDR3 bases: TGTGCCAGTAGTATATTTTCGGTCGCTGGTCATGAGCAGTTCTTC.

Regarding this clone: Sequence at one end of the junction differs from germline and may be a read error. This chain connects TRBV7-6 to TRBJ2-2; TRBD2 matches at 12 bases. CDR1 is SGHVS, CDR2 FNYEAQ, per germline. The CDR3 is 16 residues long. The CDR3 sequence is CASSLARTSGDGELFF. The CDR3 bases are TGTGCCAGCAGCCTAGCCCGGACTAGCGGGGACGGGGAGCTGTTTTTT.

This clone was counted only a few times. This chain joins TRBV10-2 and TRBJ1-5, with a possible D match to TRBD1 (6 bases). Trimming removed 8 bases at V and 2 bases at J, with 13 bases between. The CDR3 extends over 14 amino acids. Germline V gives CDR1 WSHSY, CDR2 SAAADI. CDR3 sequence reads: CASHRVSGNQPQHF. CDR3 in DNA: TGCGCCAGCCACAGGGTCTCTGGCAATCAGCCCCAGCATTTT.

This clone was recorded a few times. The chain carries TRBV18 and TRBJ1-1, with TRBD1 as a possible D gene (6 bases). Germline V gene data show CDR1 as KGHSH and CDR2 as LQKENI. This CDR3 has 14 residues. V was cut by 5 bases and J by 1 base, with 11 bases left in between. CDR3 loop: CASSKGQPNTEAFF. CDR3 bases: TGTGCCAGCTCAAAAGGACAGCCGAACACTGAAGCTTTCTTT.

The chain joins TRBV10-3 to TRBJ1-2, with 8 nucleotides matching TRBD1. Trimming removed 5 bases from V and 8 bases from J; junction bases left unmatched: 4. Germline CDR1 reads ENHRY; CDR2 reads SYGVKD. This CDR3 has 12 residues. In DNA form, the CDR3 reads TGTGCCATCAGTCCGGACAGGGAAGGCTACACCTTC. Translation: CAISPDREGYTF.

The chain carries TRBV19 and TRBJ2-7; 9 positions agree with TRBD1. V dropped 1 base and J dropped 4; count of bases not matched to a gene: 2. CDR3 length: 14 residues. The germline CDR1 and CDR2 sequences are LNHDA and SQIVND (reference sequence). CDR3 residues: CASSIGDRGYEQYF. CDR3 nucleotide sequence: TGTGCCAGTAGTATAGGAGACAGGGGGTACGAGCAGTACTTC.

The chain has TRBV2 and TRBJ2-7; D is unresolved. The V gene's germline CDR1 is SNHLY and CDR2 FYNNEI. The V gene lost 7 bases and the J gene lost 0 bases, with 13 bases spanning the gap. The CDR3 extends over 14 amino acids. The CDR3 loop reads CASKARPTSYEQYF. Written as DNA, the CDR3 is TGTGCCAGCAAAGCCAGGCCTACCTCCTACGAGCAGTACTTC.

V usage is TRBV7-2 and J usage is TRBJ2-2; D is perhaps TRBD2 (7 bases). Trimming removed 5 bases from V and 3 bases from J, with 13 bases in between. The CDR3 spans 15 residues. Germline assignment: CDR1 SGHTA and CDR2 FQGNSA. The CDR3 is CASSERGAHTGELFF. The CDR3 DNA sequence: TGTGCCAGCAGCGAACGGGGGGCCCACACCGGGGAGCTGTTTTTT.